Following are 27 T cell receptor beta chains from one sample sequenced in a study of technical replicates of blood from several donors. TCRdb's table, derived via immunoSEQ multiplex PCR, lists solely in-frame clones and lacks some. This table holds 40,000 to 60,000 clones, around nine tenths found once. The sequenced sample was PBMCs. These TCRs come from a human donor in good health. Some clones in this sample may be carry-over from other donors' samples.

This rearrangement joins TRBV7-3 to TRBJ1-1; 10 bases agree with TRBD1. This CDR3 has 17 residues. The germline V gene encodes CDR1 SGHTA and CDR2 FQGTGA. The V segment lost 5 bases and the J segment 4 bases; nucleotides outside the gene matches: 13. For the CDR3, the DNA is TGTGCCAGCAGCCCACAACGACCGGGACAGGGGACCACTGAAGCTTTCTTT. Amino acid sequence: CASSPQRPGQGTTEAFF.

The chain couples TRBV7-2 to TRBJ2-7, with 10 positions matching TRBD2. This CDR3 contains 16 residues. V lost 5 bases to trimming and J lost 4 bases; unmatched junction nucleotides: 11. CDR1 and CDR2 (germline): SGHTA, FQGNSA. For the CDR3, the DNA is TGTGCCAGCAGCAGTAGCTTAAGCGGGGGGGCTTACGAGCAGTACTTC. Residues: CASSSSLSGGAYEQYF.

The chain couples TRBV29-1 to TRBJ1-1; TRBD1 agrees at 7 bases. V gave up 3 bases and J gave up 5 bases; unmatched junction bases: 6. Per germline, CDR1 SQVTM and CDR2 ANQGSEA. The CDR3 is made up of 13 amino acids. CDR3 in amino acids: CSVDSTGRTEAFF. The CDR3 DNA reads as TGCAGCGTTGATTCGACAGGGCGGACTGAAGCTTTCTTT.

The chain is built from TRBV18 and TRBJ1-1, with TRBD1 matching 9 bases. The V segment lost 4 bases and the J segment 9 bases; nucleotides outside the gene matches: 9. Germline V lookup: CDR1 KGHSH, CDR2 LQKENI. This CDR3 comprises 14 residues. The CDR3 loop is CASSRGQGGGKAFF. CDR3 DNA sequence: TGTGCCAGCTCACGGGGACAGGGAGGGGGAAAAGCTTTCTTT.

CDR3 sequence: CASSPLAGGNNEQFF. As DNA, the CDR3 is TGCGCCAGCAGCCCCCTGGCGGGGGGGAACAATGAGCAGTTCTTC. The V call is TRBV4-1, the J call TRBJ2-1; 9 nucleotides agree with TRBD2. Germline CDR1 reads MGHRA; CDR2 reads YSYEKL. With V trimmed by 4 bases and J by 5 bases, 6 bases remained unmatched. This CDR3 is built from 15 residues.

This clone was seen a few times. The CDR3 reads CASSFRAMGGSGYTF. Written as DNA, the CDR3 is TGTGCCAGCAGCTTCAGGGCCATGGGGGGGAGTGGCTACACCTTC. V and J are TRBV7-2 and TRBJ1-2; D may be TRBD1 (5 bases). The CDR3 is 15 amino acids. V was cut by 3 bases and J by 7 bases, with 18 bases left in between. Looked up from germline, CDR1 is SGHTA and CDR2 is FQGNSA.

The count of this clone is one. The chain joins TRBV27 to TRBJ2-6; a possible D gene is TRBD2 (5 bases). Germline V lookup: CDR1 MNHEY, CDR2 SMNVEV (reference sequence). The V end lost 7 bases, the J end lost 4 bases, and 17 bases lay between the germline ends. The CDR3 covers 16 residues. The DNA for the CDR3 is TGTGCCAGCAAACTAAACCCGGGATTAGGGGCCAACGTCCTGACTTTC. This encodes CASKLNPGLGANVLTF.

This CDR3 is CASSSPGRGTEAFF. CDR3 nucleotide sequence: TGTGCCAGCAGTTCCCCTGGCAGGGGCACTGAAGCTTTCTTT. V usage is TRBV6-5 and J usage is TRBJ1-1; TRBD1 is a possible D gene (6 bases). From germline, CDR1 is MNHEY and CDR2 SVGAGI. The CDR3 extends over 14 amino acids. Trimming stripped 4 bases from V and 4 bases from J, with 13 bases between.

The rearrangement links TRBV5-4 to TRBJ2-3, with a possible D match to TRBD2 (5 bases). Germline V gene data show CDR1 as SGHNT and CDR2 as YYREEE (reference sequence). V lost 6 bases and J 1 base, leaving 9 bases between the germline ends. The CDR3 contains 13 residues. The CDR3 nucleotides read TGTGCCAGCAACCCCGGGGGCACAGATACGCAGTATTTT. Its protein is CASNPGGTDTQYF.

The genes are TRBV7-2 and TRBJ2-3; a possible D gene is TRBD2 (5 bases). From germline, CDR1 is SGHTA and CDR2 FQGNSA. V was cut by 4 bases and J by 5 bases, with 13 bases left in between. This CDR3 is 14 amino acids long. CDR3 sequence (DNA): TGTGCCAGCAGCTCCACGACGAGCGGAGATACGCAGTATTTT. This sequence encodes CASSSTTSGDTQYF.

The V call is TRBV7-3, the J call TRBJ2-3, with 10 bases fitting TRBD2. The CDR3 contains 15 residues. CDR1 is SGHTA, CDR2 FQGTGA, per germline. The V and J ends lost 5 bases and 2 bases, in that order; junction bases with no gene match: 4. The CDR3 nucleotides read TGTGCCAGCAGCGAGCGGGGGGGGGACACAGATACGCAGTATTTT. This gives the protein CASSERGGDTDTQYF.

This chain connects TRBV5-1 to TRBJ2-7; 13 bases are shared with TRBD2. Germline values: CDR1 SGHRS, CDR2 YFSETQ. This CDR3 is built from 14 residues. V shed 4 bases and J 10 bases; nucleotides not matched to a gene: 8. The CDR3 region is CASSRGLAGEGQYF. CDR3 nucleotides: TGCGCCAGCAGCCGTGGACTAGCGGGAGAAGGTCAGTACTTC.

The chain joins TRBV7-9 to TRBJ1-1; possibly TRBD1 for D (5 bases). This CDR3 has 16 residues. Germline CDR1 reads SEHNR; CDR2 reads FQNEAQ (reference sequence). Trimming removed 4 bases at V and 5 bases at J, with 20 bases between. This CDR3 is CASSSQGPLAGTEAFF. The CDR3 nucleotides read TGTGCCAGCAGCTCTCAGGGCCCTTTGGCAGGGACTGAAGCTTTCTTT.

The CDR3 reads CASSLGGGTYEQYF. The CDR3 DNA sequence: TGTGCCAGCAGCTTAGGGGGCGGCACCTACGAGCAGTACTTC. V and J are TRBV11-2 and TRBJ2-7; D is perhaps TRBD1 (5 bases). The CDR3 has 14 residues. CDR1 and CDR2 (germline): SGHAT, FQNNGV. Trimming removed 1 base at V and 2 bases at J, with 9 bases between.

The chain uses TRBV19 and TRBJ1-1; 9 nucleotides match TRBD1. V was pared by 4 bases and J by 0 bases, with 6 bases of the junction left unmatched. The length of the CDR3 is 16 residues. Germline V lookup: CDR1 LNHDA, CDR2 SQIVND (reference sequence). The CDR3 DNA is TGTGCCAGTAGTAGTTACAGGGGGCGAATGAACACTGAAGCTTTCTTT. It specifies CASSSYRGRMNTEAFF.

The chain uses TRBV15 and TRBJ1-2; D possibly corresponds to TRBD1 (5 bases). Trimming took 0 bases from V and 7 from J, leaving 15 bases between them. The CDR3 spans 15 residues. CDR1 is LNHNV, CDR2 YYDKDF, per germline (reference sequence). The CDR3 region is CATSRDSGKGSGYTF. The CDR3 bases are TGTGCCACCAGCAGAGATTCAGGGAAAGGTAGTGGCTACACCTTC.

The chain combines TRBV11-2 with TRBJ1-6; D unresolved. The ends were cut back, 3 bases at V and 5 bases at J, with 5 bases in the middle. This CDR3 is 13 amino acids long. Germline CDR1 is SGHAT and CDR2 is FQNNGV. As DNA, the CDR3 is TGTGCCAGCAGCTTGCAGAATAATTCACCCCTCCACTTT. It yields the protein CASSLQNNSPLHF.

The V and J genes are TRBV11-2 and TRBJ2-5; tentative D call: TRBD1 (5 bases). The ends were cut back, 5 bases at V and 5 bases at J, with 21 bases in the middle. The CDR3 sequence is 16 residues long. Germline V gene data show CDR1 as SGHAT and CDR2 as FQNNGV. Here the CDR3 reads CASSPARTNREETQYF. The DNA of the CDR3 is TGTGCCAGCAGCCCCGCCCGGACAAACCGAGAGGAGACCCAGTACTTC.

This clone was observed a single time. V and J are TRBV13 and TRBJ1-6; D is undetermined. The CDR3 consists of 17 residues. Germline CDR1 and CDR2: PRHDT and FYEKMQ (reference sequence). V lost 2 bases and J lost 7, with 18 bases in between. CDR3 nucleotide sequence: TGTGCCAGCAGCTTAAGAGGGCTTGGAGGGTGGAATTCACCCCTCCACTTT. It codes for CASSLRGLGGWNSPLHF.

The CDR3 DNA reads TGTGCCAGCAGTCCAGGACAGAGAGTCTACGAGCAGTACTTC. Encoded protein: CASSPGQRVYEQYF. The V and J genes are TRBV27 and TRBJ2-7, with D perhaps TRBD1 (6 bases). The germline CDR1 and CDR2 sequences are MNHEY and SMNVEV (reference sequence). CDR3 length: 14 residues. The germline V and J ends were trimmed by 5 bases and 3 bases, with 14 bases remaining between them.

This clone was observed once. V usage is TRBV6-5 and J usage is TRBJ1-6; 8 nucleotides agree with TRBD1. Unmatched junction bases numbered 7, after V lost 2 bases and J lost 10 bases. Germline V gene sequence: CDR1 MNHEY, CDR2 SVGAGI. This CDR3 has 15 amino acids. The CDR3 DNA reads TGTGCCAGCAGTTACCAGGGGGCGGGGAGGTCACCCCTCCACTTT. This codes for CASSYQGAGRSPLHF.

This clone has just one count. The V gene is TRBV6-4, the J gene TRBJ2-1, with 9 bases aligning to TRBD2. V lost 0 bases and J lost 5; bases outside the gene matches: 2. The CDR3 extends over 15 amino acids. The germline gives CDR1 MRHNA, CDR2 SNTAGT. CDR3 DNA: TGTGCCAGCAGTGACTCTAGCGGGGGACACAATGAGCAGTTCTTC. Amino acid sequence: CASSDSSGGHNEQFF.

This rearrangement joins TRBV5-1 to TRBJ2-7; the match to TRBD2 covers 9 bases. The CDR3 extends over 14 amino acids. V was pared by 7 bases and J by 0 bases, with 5 bases of the junction left unmatched. In germline, CDR1 is SGHRS, CDR2 YFSETQ. The CDR3 here is CASGSGGSSYEQYF. DNA for the CDR3: TGCGCCAGCGGGAGCGGGGGGTCCTCCTACGAGCAGTACTTC.

The chain couples TRBV6-5 to TRBJ1-1; D is unresolved. Trimming removed 6 bases from V and 0 bases from J, with 8 bases in between. CDR3 length: 13 amino acids. Germline V lookup: CDR1 MNHEY, CDR2 SVGAGI. CDR3 in DNA: TGTGCCAGCAGGGGTACAGTGAACACTGAAGCTTTCTTT. It yields the protein CASRGTVNTEAFF.

The chain is built from TRBV19 and TRBJ2-6; D gene ambiguous. The germline V and J ends were trimmed by 5 bases and 2 bases, with 10 bases remaining between them. This CDR3 contains 15 residues. The germline V gene has CDR1 LNHDA and CDR2 SQIVND (reference sequence). Here the CDR3 reads CASSPLEAGANVLTF. In DNA, the CDR3 is TGTGCCAGTAGTCCACTCGAGGCTGGGGCCAACGTCCTGACTTTC.

J is TRBJ2-2 and V is TRBV9; D uncertain. There are 14 residues in the CDR3. V shed 5 bases and J shed 4 bases, with 12 bases lying between them. Germline loops: CDR1 SGDLS, CDR2 YYNGEE. The CDR3 loop reads CASRSVSGTGELFF. The CDR3 DNA follows: TGTGCCAGCAGATCGGTCTCGGGCACCGGGGAGCTGTTTTTT. Full variable domain (rest looked up from reference TRBV9 and TRBJ2-2): DSGVTQTPKHLITATGQRVTLRCSPRSGDLSVYWYQQSLDQGLQFLIQYYNGEERAKGNILERFSAQQFPDLHSELNLSSLELGDSALYFCASRSVSGTGELFFGEGSRLTVL.

The J gene is TRBJ1-1, the V gene TRBV10-3; no clear D. Germline values: CDR1 ENHRY, CDR2 SYGVKD. The germline V and J ends were trimmed by 0 bases and 1 base, with 12 bases remaining between them. The CDR3 loop spans 16 amino acids. The CDR3 loop reads CAISESGLLGNTEAFF. The CDR3 DNA follows: TGTGCCATCAGTGAGTCCGGTCTACTTGGGAACACTGAAGCTTTCTTT.